One and the same sample provided the 15 T cell receptor beta chains below, sequenced in a study of blood T cell repertoires in COVID-19. The repertoire was sequenced with immunoSEQ multiplex PCR; TCRdb's copy has only in-frame clones and lacks some. The top ten hold around 10% of the sample, which has roughly 100,000 clones, 75% to 90% seen once. The sample was peripheral blood. Every receptor here comes from an elderly man with acute or convalescent COVID-19.

This chain uses TRBV9 with TRBJ1-2, with a possible D match to TRBD1 (5 bases). Germline V CDR1 and CDR2: SGDLS, YYNGEE. This CDR3 comprises 12 residues. Trimming cost V 0 bases and J 6 bases, with 6 bases left between them. The chain's CDR3 is CASSVGQNGYTF. Here the CDR3 DNA reads TGTGCCAGCAGCGTAGGACAGAATGGCTACACCTTC.

The chain combines TRBV7-3 with TRBJ1-6; D uncertain. The germline V gene has CDR1 SGHTA and CDR2 FQGTGA. The CDR3 totals 14 residues. V was cut by 5 bases and J by 7 bases, with 12 bases left in between. DNA for the CDR3: TGTGCCAGCAGCCACGGACTAGGAAATTCACCCCTCCACTTT. Translated: CASSHGLGNSPLHF.

The chain employs TRBV6-5 and TRBJ2-5, with 7 bases that match TRBD2. J lost 1 base, V lost 1 base, and 6 bases had no gene match. The germline gives CDR1 MNHEY, CDR2 SVGAGI. This CDR3 comprises 16 residues. CDR3 sequence (DNA): TGTGCCAGCAGTTACTTCCGGGCTAGCGGCCAAGAGACCCAGTACTTC. Amino acids: CASSYFRASGQETQYF.

The V gene is TRBV28, the J gene TRBJ1-1; D is ambiguous. The germline V gene has CDR1 MDHEN and CDR2 SYDVKM. Trimming removed 7 bases from V and 0 bases from J, with 12 bases in between. This CDR3 contains 14 residues. The CDR3 nucleotides are TGTGCCAGCACCACACTCACAGTGAACACTGAAGCTTTCTTT. This encodes CASTTLTVNTEAFF. Complete variable domain (other parts from reference TRBV28 and TRBJ1-1): DVKVTQSSRYLVKRTGEKVFLECVQDMDHENMFWYRQDPGLGLRLIYFSYDVKMKEKGDIPEGYSVSREKKERFSLILESASTNQTSMYLCASTTLTVNTEAFFGQGTRLTVV.

In its sample, this clone was seen once. This rearrangement joins TRBV5-1 to TRBJ1-1, with TRBD1 matching over 7 bases. The CDR3 is made up of 15 amino acids. Germline values: CDR1 SGHRS, CDR2 YFSETQ. V gave up 4 bases and J gave up 3 bases; unmatched junction bases: 9. DNA for the CDR3: TGCGCCAGCAGCCTCGTAGGGGGCTTGGACACTGAAGCTTTCTTT. Amino acid sequence: CASSLVGGLDTEAFF.

This clone has more than one count but fewer than ten. This sequence joins TRBV10-3 and TRBJ1-1; 7 nucleotides agree with TRBD1. With 5 bases clipped from V and 5 bases from J, the junction kept 14 bases outside the gene matches. Germline-derived CDR1 and CDR2 are ENHRY and SYGVKD. There are 16 residues in the CDR3. This CDR3 is CAISSNLAQGGTEAFF. DNA of the CDR3: TGTGCCATCAGTTCCAACCTCGCCCAGGGGGGAACTGAAGCTTTCTTT.

The genes are TRBV19 and TRBJ2-2, with D possibly being TRBD1 (5 bases). The CDR3 extends over 16 amino acids. Germline CDR1 LNHDA, CDR2 SQIVND (reference sequence). V was pared by 5 bases and J by 2 bases, with 15 bases between. CDR3 nucleotide sequence: TGTGCCAGTAGTTTCTTTAGGGGTAGTAACACCGGGGAGCTGTTTTTT. Amino acids: CASSFFRGSNTGELFF.

This clone has a handful of counts. The genes are TRBV29-1 and TRBJ1-2; D remains ambiguous. CDR1 and CDR2 (germline): SQVTM, ANQGSEA. V lost 3 bases and J lost 4, with 9 bases in between. The CDR3 spans 12 residues. DNA for the CDR3: TGCAGCGTTGAGGCCGGACTCTATGGCTACACCTTC. Protein sequence: CSVEAGLYGYTF.

CDR3 sequence: CASSLEGEAPLHF. In DNA, the CDR3 is TGCGCCAGCAGCTTGGAAGGGGAAGCACCCCTCCACTTT. The rearrangement links TRBV5-1 to TRBJ1-6, with a weak D call TRBD1 (5 bases). The V gene's germline CDR1 is SGHRS and CDR2 YFSETQ. The CDR3 extends over 13 amino acids. V was clipped by 0 bases and J by 11 bases, with 9 bases between them.

J is TRBJ1-3 and V is TRBV6-5, with D hard to call. V gave up 10 bases and J gave up 2 bases, with 15 bases separating them. Germline CDR1 is MNHEY and CDR2 is SVGAGI. This CDR3 region has 14 residues. CDR3 residues: CATREASPGNTIYF. The CDR3 DNA sequence: TGTGCCACCCGAGAGGCGTCTCCTGGAAACACCATATATTTT.

The chain links TRBV24-1 to TRBJ1-2; D may be TRBD1 (6 bases). V was clipped by 4 bases and J by 4 bases, with 18 bases between them. This CDR3 spans 16 amino acids. Germline CDR1 reads KGHDR; CDR2 reads SFDVKD. CDR3 sequence: CATSEAGRGIGYGYTF. DNA of the CDR3: TGTGCCACCAGTGAGGCGGGTAGGGGGATTGGCTATGGCTACACCTTC.

The V and J genes are TRBV25-1 and TRBJ2-7; D gene ambiguous. The CDR3 loop spans 15 amino acids. The germline V and J ends were trimmed by 3 bases and 1 base, with 13 bases remaining between them. In germline, CDR1 is MGHDK, CDR2 SYGVNS. DNA of the CDR3: TGTGCCAGCAGTGACACGGCCAGGAATTCCTACGAGCAGTACTTC. It specifies CASSDTARNSYEQYF.

The rearrangement uses TRBV7-9 and TRBJ1-4; TRBD1 aligns across 8 bases. V lost 1 base to trimming and J lost 7 bases; unmatched junction nucleotides: 5. CDR3 length: 15 residues. CDR1 SEHNR and CDR2 FQNEAQ come from the germline V gene (reference sequence). In nucleotides, the CDR3 is TGTGCCAGCAGCTTAGATCAGGGGGCGGGTGAAAAACTGTTTTTT. Translation gives CASSLDQGAGEKLFF.

This clone was counted only a few times. V gene TRBV16 combines with J gene TRBJ1-5; 7 nucleotides align to TRBD1. This CDR3 is 15 amino acids long. Per germline, CDR1 KGHSY and CDR2 FQNENV. Trimming removed 4 bases from V and 5 bases from J; junction bases left unmatched: 8. DNA for the CDR3: TGTGCCAGCAGCCCTCGGACAGGAGGGGATCAGCCCCAGCATTTT. Its translation is CASSPRTGGDQPQHF.

J is TRBJ1-2 and V is TRBV6-5; TRBD1 is a possible D gene (5 bases). Germline CDR1 reads MNHEY; CDR2 reads SVGAGI. CDR3 length: 15 amino acids. With 2 bases removed from V and 4 bases from J, the gap between germline ends came to 14 bases. The CDR3: CASSYPEEGLYGYTF. As DNA, the CDR3 is TGTGCCAGCAGTTACCCCGAGGAGGGGCTCTATGGCTACACCTTC.